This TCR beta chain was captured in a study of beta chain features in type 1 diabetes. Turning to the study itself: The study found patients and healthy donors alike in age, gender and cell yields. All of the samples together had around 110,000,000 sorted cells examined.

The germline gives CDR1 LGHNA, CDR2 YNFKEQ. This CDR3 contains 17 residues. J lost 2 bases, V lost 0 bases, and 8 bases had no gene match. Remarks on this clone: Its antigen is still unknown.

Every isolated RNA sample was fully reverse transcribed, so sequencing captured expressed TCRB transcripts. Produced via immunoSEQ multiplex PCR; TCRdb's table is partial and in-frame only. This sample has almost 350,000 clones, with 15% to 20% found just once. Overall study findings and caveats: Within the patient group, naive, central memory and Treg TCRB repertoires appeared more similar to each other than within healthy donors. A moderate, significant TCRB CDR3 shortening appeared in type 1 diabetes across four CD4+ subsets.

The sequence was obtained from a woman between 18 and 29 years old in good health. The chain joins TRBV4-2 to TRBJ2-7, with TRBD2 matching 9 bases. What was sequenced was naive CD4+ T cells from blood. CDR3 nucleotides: TGTGCCAGCAGCCAAGAGCGGGGGGGCCTAGTTCCCTACGAGCAGTACTTC. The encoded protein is CASSQERGGLVPYEQYF.